This T cell receptor (beta chain) came from a study of early T cells in non-severe SARS-CoV-2 infection. Looking at the study overall: The study sequenced bulk RNA from unsorted whole blood, with chains unpaired.

TCRdb re-called the 5' RACE reads through MiXCR, storing one row per CDR3 protein. Altogether roughly 50,000 distinct CDR3 sequences are present, 7% to 9% being singletons, with the ten largest covering roughly a tenth. This clonotype was seen repeatedly, ten times or more. The target antigen is unknown. Study conclusions and caveats: In VDJdb matching, anti-spike CD8 responses were favored while private and CD4 specificities went missing.

The V segment lost 6 bases and the J segment 4 bases; nucleotides outside the gene matches: 9. Germline CDR1 SQVTM, CDR2 ANQGSEA. The length of the CDR3 is 15 residues. The sequence came from an adult who was a healthcare worker with PCR-confirmed SARS-CoV-2 infection or an uninfected control (not recorded which). The sequenced sample was whole blood. This sequence joins TRBV29-1 and TRBJ1-4, with TRBD1 matching 9 bases. The DNA of the CDR3 is TGCAGCGTGGATGACGGGACAGGGCTTAATGAAAAACTGTTTTTT. Protein product: CSVDDGTGLNEKLFF.